This T cell receptor beta chain is drawn from a study of blood T cell repertoires in COVID-19. Study at large: T cells, B-cell-depleted T cells, or PBMCs supplied cDNA or gDNA.

From germline, CDR1 is KGHSH and CDR2 LQKENI. The J segment lost 1 base and the V segment lost 4 bases, leaving 2 bases of the junction unmatched. The CDR3 is 14 amino acids. Sequencing was performed with immunoSEQ multiplex PCR; in TCRdb, only in-frame clones are kept and a portion is missing. This repertoire shows 150,000 to 180,000 clones, approximately 80% found once; its top ten account for over 10%. The sample was peripheral blood. This TCR was recovered from a woman aged 60-75 years with COVID-19, enrolled during active disease. The J gene is TRBJ1-1, the V gene TRBV18, with TRBD1 matching over 8 bases. The CDR3: CASSRGQGNTEAFF. The DNA for the CDR3 is TGTGCCAGCTCACGAGGACAGGGGAACACTGAAGCTTTCTTT.